The TCR beta chain under discussion was sequenced for a study of T-cell memory formation after mild COVID-19 (dated by TCRdb to the early 2020s). At the level of the whole study: Most TCR sequence clusters were specific to one of the two donors. The cohort comprised two young, previously healthy adult volunteers, one female and one male. Longitudinal TCRalpha and TCRbeta repertoire sequencing tracked T-cell clones expanding and contracting after mild COVID-19 in two donors. What the research found in general, with its limitations: From day 15 to 85, contracting clones showed balanced CD4/CD8 phenotypes, whereas a second wave of clones that expanded from day 15 to 37 leaned towards CD4+. Whether the second-wave clones peaking on day 37 were SARS-CoV-2 specific was not confirmed. Contracting CD4+ clones appeared mostly in the CM and EM memory subsets, whereas CD8+ clones were enriched in EMRA. Some responding clones were detected in pre-infection memory, which suggested that pre-existing cross-reactive memory T cells had joined the SARS-CoV-2 response. Only two mild cases were covered in the study, and larger cohorts including severe cases with pre-infection samples were considered necessary.

Ficoll-Paque density gradient centrifugation was used to isolate PBMCs. Instrument used: Illumina NovaSeq 6000. Using 5'RACE with constant-segment primers, TCRalpha and TCRbeta cDNA libraries were constructed, with sample barcodes and unique molecular identifiers added in the process. Trizol reagent was used to extract RNA from every sample. Library amplification was performed in two PCR steps, and a second sample barcode and Illumina TruSeq adapters were introduced in the second step. The libraries were sequenced on an Illumina NovaSeq using 2 x 150 bp paired-end reads. As for the authors' bioinformatics: With migec v1.2.7, reads were demultiplexed and then collapsed into UMI-guided consensus sequences. With mixcr v2.1.11, UMI consensuses were aligned to TRA and TRB V and J templates and assembled into clonotypes. A clonotype was counted as expanded or contracted only when both edgeR and NoisET called the clonotype significant, with the noise models trained on biological replicates. For edgeR calls, the cutoffs were a false discovery rate-adjusted p below 0.01 and a log2 fold-change threshold of 1. As an exploratory analysis of dynamics, max-normalized trajectories of the 1000 most abundant clonotypes were examined with PCA combined with hierarchical clustering. The CD4 or CD8 phenotype of responding clones was assigned using the separately sequenced CD4+ and CD8+ repertoires. TCRdb's own reprocessing of the public reads used fastp at Q25 and MiXCR and kept productive beta chains. Duplicate CDR3 protein sequences are folded into a single record with the most common DNA and genes. The V and J calls come from TCRdb's annotation, not from the publication. In this sample the table shows about 600,000 distinct CDR3 sequences, less than 25% of which occur a single time. The ten top clones hold under 8.5% of the sample.

About this clonotype: Its antigen is currently not known. Per-nucleotide qualities are absent, and no much larger clonotype sits a single base away.

Including cysteine and phenylalanine, the CDR3 has 14 amino acids. The DNA shown is the 42-base CDR3, in frame from base 1. Via the germline V gene, CDR1 is KGHDR and CDR2 SFDVKD. V loses 9 bases at its end and J loses 1 base; junction bases beyond the gene matches: 6. The rearranged segments are TRBV24-1 and TRBJ2-5; the central 8 bases match TRBD1. Source material: PBMCs or a T cell subset sorted from them (not recorded which). The TCR comes from an adult woman who had mild COVID-19 (a few samples of this study predate the infection). The sample titles of this study are shuffled in the database, so cell type and time point are left out; the donor was told from shared clones. The DNA sequence is TGTGCCACCGAACCCGGACAGGGCCAAGAGACCCAGTACTTC. It encodes CATEPGQGQETQYF.